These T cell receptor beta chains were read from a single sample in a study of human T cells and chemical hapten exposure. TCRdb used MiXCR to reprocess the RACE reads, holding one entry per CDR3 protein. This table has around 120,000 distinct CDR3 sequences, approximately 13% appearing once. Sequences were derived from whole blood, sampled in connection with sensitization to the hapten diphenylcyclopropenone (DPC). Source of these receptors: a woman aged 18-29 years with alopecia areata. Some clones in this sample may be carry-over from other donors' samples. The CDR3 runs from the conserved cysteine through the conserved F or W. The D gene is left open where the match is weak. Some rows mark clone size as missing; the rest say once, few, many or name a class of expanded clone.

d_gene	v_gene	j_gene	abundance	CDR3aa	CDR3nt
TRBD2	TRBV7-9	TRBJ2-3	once	CASSPGTSGEDTQYF	TGTGCCAGCAGCCCTGGGACTAGCGGGGAAGATACGCAGTATTTT
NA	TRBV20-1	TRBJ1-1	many	CSASVRNTEAFF	TGCAGTGCTAGTGTTCGGAACACTGAAGCTTTCTTT
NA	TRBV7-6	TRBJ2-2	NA	CASSLATYTGELFF	TGTGCCAGCAGCTTAGCCACTTATACCGGGGAGCTGTTTTTT
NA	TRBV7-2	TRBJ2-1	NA	CASSSLANEQFF	TGTGCCAGCAGCTCCTTAGCTAATGAGCAGTTCTTC
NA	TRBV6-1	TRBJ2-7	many	CASSAHRLSYEQYF	TGTGCCAGCAGTGCCCACAGGCTCTCCTACGAGCAGTACTTC
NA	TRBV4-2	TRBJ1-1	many	CASSREGEYTEAFF	TGTGCCAGCAGCCGAGAGGGGGAATATACTGAAGCTTTCTTT
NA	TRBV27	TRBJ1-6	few	CASSLRVLNNSPLHF	TGTGCCAGCAGTTTAAGAGTTTTGAATAATTCACCCCTCCACTTT
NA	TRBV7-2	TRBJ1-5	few	CASSLASGNQPQHF	TGTGCCAGCAGCTTAGCCAGTGGCAATCAGCCCCAGCATTTT
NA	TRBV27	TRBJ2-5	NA	CASSSPYRETQYF	TGTGCCAGCAGTTCCCCATATCGGGAGACCCAGTACTTC
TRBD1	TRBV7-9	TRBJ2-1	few	CASSLPWTGDEQFF	TGTGCCAGCAGCTTACCATGGACAGGGGATGAGCAGTTCTTC
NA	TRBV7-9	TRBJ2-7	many	CASSRQVAYEQYF	TGTGCCAGCAGCCGTCAAGTAGCCTACGAGCAGTACTTC
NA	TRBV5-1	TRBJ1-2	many	CASSLSANYGYTF	TGCGCCAGCAGCTTGTCGGCTAACTATGGCTACACCTTC
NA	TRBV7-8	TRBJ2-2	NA	CASSFPGGPTGELFF	TGTGCCAGCAGCTTTCCGGGGGGCCCGACCGGGGAGCTGTTTTTT
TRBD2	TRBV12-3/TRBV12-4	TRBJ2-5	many	CASSRTSGGAKTQYF	TGTGCCAGCAGTAGGACTAGCGGGGGGGCGAAGACCCAGTACTTC
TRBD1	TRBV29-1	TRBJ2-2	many	CSVGQGYTGELFF	TGCAGCGTTGGACAGGGGTACACCGGGGAGCTGTTTTTT
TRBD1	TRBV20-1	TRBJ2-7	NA	CSARQGVNEQYF	TGCAGTGCAAGACAGGGTGTAAACGAGCAGTACTTC
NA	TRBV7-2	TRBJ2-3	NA	CASSSGPTRTDTQYF	TGTGCCAGCAGCTCCGGGCCCACACGCACAGATACGCAGTATTTT
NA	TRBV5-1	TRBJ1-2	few	CASSLFPAGPKGQHGYTF	TGCGCCAGCAGCTTGTTCCCCGCCGGCCCAAAGGGACAACATGGCTACACCTTC
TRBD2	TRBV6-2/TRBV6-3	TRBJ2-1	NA	CASGPLAGDSTEQFF	TGTGCCAGCGGGCCACTAGCGGGGGATTCAACTGAGCAGTTCTTC
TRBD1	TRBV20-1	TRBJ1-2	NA	CSARVGGGAGYGYTF	TGCAGTGCTAGAGTAGGAGGGGGCGCAGGCTATGGCTACACCTTC
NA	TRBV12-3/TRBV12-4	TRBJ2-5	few	CASSASSTQYF	TGTGCCAGCAGTGCCTCTTCGACCCAGTACTTC
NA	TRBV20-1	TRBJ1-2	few	CSAVTPLGGYTF	TGCAGTGCCGTCACCCCCCTTGGCGGCTACACCTTC
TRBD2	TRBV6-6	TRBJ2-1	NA	CASSYSGLGNDEQFF	TGTGCCAGCAGTTACTCGGGACTAGGCAACGATGAGCAGTTCTTC
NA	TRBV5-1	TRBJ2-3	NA	CASSFNLGSTDTQYF	TGCGCCAGCAGCTTCAACCTAGGGAGCACAGATACGCAGTATTTT
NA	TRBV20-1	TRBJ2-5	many	CSASVADSKETQYF	TGCAGTGCTAGTGTAGCGGACAGTAAAGAGACCCAGTACTTC
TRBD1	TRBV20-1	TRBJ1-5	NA	CSARARDRGNQPQHF	TGCAGTGCTAGAGCTCGGGACAGGGGCAATCAGCCCCAGCATTTT
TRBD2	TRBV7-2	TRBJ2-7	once	CASSLAGTSGAPYEQYF	TGTGCCAGCAGCTTAGCGGGGACTAGCGGGGCGCCCTACGAGCAGTACTTC
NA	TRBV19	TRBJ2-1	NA	CASRSNLPGYNEQFF	TGTGCCAGTAGGTCGAATTTGCCGGGCTACAATGAGCAGTTCTTC
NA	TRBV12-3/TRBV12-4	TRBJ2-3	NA	CASSLNGASTDTQYF	TGTGCCAGCAGTTTAAACGGGGCTAGCACAGATACGCAGTATTTT
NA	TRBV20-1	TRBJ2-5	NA	CSAGDIQETQYF	TGCAGTGCTGGGGACATCCAAGAGACCCAGTACTTC
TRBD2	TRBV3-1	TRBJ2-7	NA	CASSQERGSSYEQYF	TGTGCCAGCAGCCAAGAGCGGGGGAGCTCCTACGAGCAGTACTTC
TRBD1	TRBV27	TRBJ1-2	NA	CASSLLAGGFYGYTF	TGTGCCAGCAGTTTATTGGCAGGGGGCTTCTATGGCTACACCTTC
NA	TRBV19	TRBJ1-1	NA	CASSIKATGANTEAFF	TGTGCCAGTAGTATAAAGGCCACAGGAGCCAACACTGAAGCTTTCTTT
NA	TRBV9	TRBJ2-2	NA	CASSVTGNTGELFF	TGTGCCAGCAGCGTAACGGGGAACACCGGGGAGCTGTTTTTT
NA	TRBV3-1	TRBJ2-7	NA	CASSQGGGLRNEQYF	TGTGCCAGCAGCCAAGGAGGAGGACTACGAAACGAGCAGTACTTC
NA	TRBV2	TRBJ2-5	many	CASSGLGAVETQYF	TGTGCCAGCAGTGGCTTGGGGGCCGTCGAGACCCAGTACTTC
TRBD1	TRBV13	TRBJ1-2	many	CASSHQRTGGGYTF	TGTGCCAGCAGCCACCAACGGACAGGCGGTGGCTACACCTTC